This T cell receptor beta chain derives from a study of graft-versus-host responses after intestinal transplantation. At the level of the study: Every one of the recipients received anti-thymocyte globulin induction and afterwards took tacrolimus and steroids for 3 to 4 years.

TCRdb's copy holds only in-frame clones and misses some; the assay was immunoSEQ multiplex PCR. The sample lists 75,000 to 100,000 clones; about 82% were seen once. As concerns this clone: Its antigen is still unknown.

Whole-study findings and limits: Graft-versus-host to host-versus-graft clonal ratios in allografts were high in patients with graft-donor T cell macrochimerism.

The TCR was taken from a human patient who received an intestinal transplant, so some T cells may come from the graft donor. Sequences were derived from PBMCs, sampled 255 days after intestinal transplant.

In DNA form, the CDR3 reads TGTGCCAGCAGCTTATTACCCACCGGGGAGCTGTTTTTT. Amino acids: CASSLLPTGELFF. J is TRBJ2-2 and V is TRBV11-3; D remains ambiguous. With 2 bases removed from V and 4 bases from J, the gap between germline ends came to 5 bases. The CDR3 consists of 13 residues. The germline CDR1 and CDR2 sequences are SGHNT and YENEEA.